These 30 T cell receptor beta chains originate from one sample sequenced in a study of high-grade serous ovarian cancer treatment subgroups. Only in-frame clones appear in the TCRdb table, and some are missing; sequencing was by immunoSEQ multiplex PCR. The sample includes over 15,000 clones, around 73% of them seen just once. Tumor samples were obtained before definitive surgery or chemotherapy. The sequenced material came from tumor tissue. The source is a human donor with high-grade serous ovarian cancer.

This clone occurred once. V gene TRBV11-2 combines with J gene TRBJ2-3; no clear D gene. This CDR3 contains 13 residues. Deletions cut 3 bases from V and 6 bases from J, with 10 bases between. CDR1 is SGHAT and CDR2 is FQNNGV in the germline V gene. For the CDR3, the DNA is TGTGCCAGCAGCTTCCGTAGGTCCGATACGCAGTATTTT. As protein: CASSFRRSDTQYF.

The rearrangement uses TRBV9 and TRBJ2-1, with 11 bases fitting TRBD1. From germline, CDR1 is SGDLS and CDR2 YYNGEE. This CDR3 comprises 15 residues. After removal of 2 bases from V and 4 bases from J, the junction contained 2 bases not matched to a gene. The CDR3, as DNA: TGTGCCAGCAGCGTCGGGACAGGGGGATACAATGAGCAGTTCTTC. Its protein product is CASSVGTGGYNEQFF.

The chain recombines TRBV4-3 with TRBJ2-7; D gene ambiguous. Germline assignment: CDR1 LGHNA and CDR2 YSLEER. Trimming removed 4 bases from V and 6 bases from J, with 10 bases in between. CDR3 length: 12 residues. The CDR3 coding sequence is TGCGCCAGCAGCCTGTTCGGGCTCGAGCAGTACTTC. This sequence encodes CASSLFGLEQYF.

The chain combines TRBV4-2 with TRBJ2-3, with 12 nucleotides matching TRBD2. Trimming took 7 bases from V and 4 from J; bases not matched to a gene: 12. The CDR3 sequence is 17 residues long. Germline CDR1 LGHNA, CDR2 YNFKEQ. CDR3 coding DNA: TGTGCCAGCACCCGACGTCCTAGCGGGGGGGCCTCAGATACGCAGTATTTT. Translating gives CASTRRPSGGASDTQYF.

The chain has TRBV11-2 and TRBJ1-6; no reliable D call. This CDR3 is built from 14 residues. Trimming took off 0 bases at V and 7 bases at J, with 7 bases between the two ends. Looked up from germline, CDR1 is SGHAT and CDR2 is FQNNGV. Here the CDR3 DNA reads TGTGCCAGCAGCTTAGATCGGATCAATTCACCCCTCCACTTT. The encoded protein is CASSLDRINSPLHF.

CDR3 sequence (DNA): TGTGCCAGCAGTGAATCGGGAGCGATCAATCAGCCCCAGCATTTT. Amino acids: CASSESGAINQPQHF. This rearrangement joins TRBV25-1 to TRBJ1-5; D remains unclear. CDR1 MGHDK and CDR2 SYGVNS come from the germline V gene. Deletions cut 1 base from V and 3 bases from J, with 10 bases between. The CDR3 has 15 residues.

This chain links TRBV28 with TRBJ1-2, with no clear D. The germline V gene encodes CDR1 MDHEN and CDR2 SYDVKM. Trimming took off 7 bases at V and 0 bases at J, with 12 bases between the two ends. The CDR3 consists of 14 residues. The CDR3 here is CASTYRASNYGYTF. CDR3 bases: TGTGCCAGCACCTACCGGGCCTCTAACTATGGCTACACCTTC.

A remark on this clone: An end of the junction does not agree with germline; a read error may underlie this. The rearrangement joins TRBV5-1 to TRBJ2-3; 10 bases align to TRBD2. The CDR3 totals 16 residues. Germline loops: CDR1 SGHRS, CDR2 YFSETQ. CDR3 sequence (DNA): TGCGCCAGCAGCTTGGGGATAGCGGGGGGCACCGATACGCAGTATTTT. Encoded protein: CASSLGIAGGTDTQYF.

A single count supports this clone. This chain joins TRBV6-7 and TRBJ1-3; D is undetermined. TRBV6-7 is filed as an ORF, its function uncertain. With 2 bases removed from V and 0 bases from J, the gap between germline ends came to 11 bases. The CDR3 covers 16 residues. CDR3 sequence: CASSYPGPSSGNTIYF. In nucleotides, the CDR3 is TGTGCCAGCAGTTACCCTGGACCTAGCTCTGGAAACACCATATATTTT.

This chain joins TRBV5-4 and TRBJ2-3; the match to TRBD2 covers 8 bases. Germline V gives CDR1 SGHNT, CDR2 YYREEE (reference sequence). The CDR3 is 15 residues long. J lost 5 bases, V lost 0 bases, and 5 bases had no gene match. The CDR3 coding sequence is TGTGCCAGCAGCTTGGCAGCGGGGGCCGGAGATACGCAGTATTTT. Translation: CASSLAAGAGDTQYF.

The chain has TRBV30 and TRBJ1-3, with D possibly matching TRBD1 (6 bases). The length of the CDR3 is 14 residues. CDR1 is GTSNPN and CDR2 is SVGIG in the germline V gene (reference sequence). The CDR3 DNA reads TGTGCTTCGGACGGGGCAGGGGCTGGAAACACCATATATTTT. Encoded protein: CASDGAGAGNTIYF.

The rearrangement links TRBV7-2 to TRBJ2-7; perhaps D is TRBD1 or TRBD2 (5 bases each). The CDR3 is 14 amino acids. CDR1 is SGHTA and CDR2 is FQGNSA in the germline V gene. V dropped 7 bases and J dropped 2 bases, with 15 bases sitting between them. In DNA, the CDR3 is TGTGCCAGCACCTTTGACGGGGCACCCTACGAGCAGTACTTC. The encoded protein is CASTFDGAPYEQYF.

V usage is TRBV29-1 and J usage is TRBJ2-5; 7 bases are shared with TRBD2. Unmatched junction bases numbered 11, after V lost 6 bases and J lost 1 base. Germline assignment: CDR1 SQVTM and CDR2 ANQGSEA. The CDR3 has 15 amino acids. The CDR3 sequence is CSVGHGGGPQETQYF. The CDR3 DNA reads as TGCAGCGTGGGTCACGGGGGAGGGCCCCAAGAGACCCAGTACTTC.

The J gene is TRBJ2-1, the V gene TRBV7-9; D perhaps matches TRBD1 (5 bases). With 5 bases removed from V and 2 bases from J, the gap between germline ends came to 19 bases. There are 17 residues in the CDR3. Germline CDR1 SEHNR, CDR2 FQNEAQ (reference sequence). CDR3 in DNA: TGTGCCAGCAGCCCCCCCCTGACAGTTCTAACCTACAATGAGCAGTTCTTC. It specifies CASSPPLTVLTYNEQFF.

CDR3 region: CASSSGLATDTQYF. In DNA, the CDR3 is TGTGCCAGCAGTTCGGGACTAGCCACAGATACGCAGTATTTT. The chain joins TRBV7-2 to TRBJ2-3; TRBD2 agrees at 9 bases. Germline trimming cut 6 bases from V and 2 bases from J; bases unmatched to any gene: 3. The length of the CDR3 is 14 residues. The V gene's germline CDR1 is SGHTA and CDR2 FQGNSA.

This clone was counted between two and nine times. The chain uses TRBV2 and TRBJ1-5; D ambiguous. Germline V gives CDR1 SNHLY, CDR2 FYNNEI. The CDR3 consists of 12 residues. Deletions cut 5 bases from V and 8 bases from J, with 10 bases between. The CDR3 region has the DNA TGTGCCAGCAGTTCCCCGTTTGAGCCCCAGCATTTT. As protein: CASSSPFEPQHF.

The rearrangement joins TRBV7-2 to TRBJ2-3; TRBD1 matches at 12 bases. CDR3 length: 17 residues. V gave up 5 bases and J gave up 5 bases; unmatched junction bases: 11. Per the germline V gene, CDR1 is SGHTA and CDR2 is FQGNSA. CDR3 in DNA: TGTGCCAGCAGCCGGGACAGGGGGCGCTTAGCGGGAGATACGCAGTATTTT. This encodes CASSRDRGRLAGDTQYF.

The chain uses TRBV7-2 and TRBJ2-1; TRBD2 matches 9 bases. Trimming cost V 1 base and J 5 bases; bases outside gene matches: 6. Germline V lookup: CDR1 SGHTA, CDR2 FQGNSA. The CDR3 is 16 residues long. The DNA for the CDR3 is TGTGCCAGCAGCTTAGGCCCAGCGGGGGGCAACAATGAGCAGTTCTTC. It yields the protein CASSLGPAGGNNEQFF. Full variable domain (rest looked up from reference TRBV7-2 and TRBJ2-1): GAGVSQSPSNKVTEKGKDVELRCDPISGHTALYWYRQSLGQGLEFLIYFQGNSAPDKSGLPSDRFSAERTGGSVSTLTIQRTQQEDSAVYLCASSLGPAGGNNEQFFGPGTRLTVL.

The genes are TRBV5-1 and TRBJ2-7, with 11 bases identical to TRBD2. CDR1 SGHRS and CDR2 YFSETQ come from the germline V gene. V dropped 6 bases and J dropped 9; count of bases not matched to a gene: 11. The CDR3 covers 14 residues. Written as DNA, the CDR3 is TGCGCCAGCAACCCTAGCGGGGGGAACTACCCGCAGTACTTC. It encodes CASNPSGGNYPQYF. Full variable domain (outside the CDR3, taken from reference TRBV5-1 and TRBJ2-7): KAGVTQTPRYLIKTRGQQVTLSCSPISGHRSVSWYQQTPGQGLQFLFEYFSETQRNKGNFPGRFSGRQFSNSRSEMNVSTLELGDSALYLCASNPSGGNYPQYFGPGTRLTVT.

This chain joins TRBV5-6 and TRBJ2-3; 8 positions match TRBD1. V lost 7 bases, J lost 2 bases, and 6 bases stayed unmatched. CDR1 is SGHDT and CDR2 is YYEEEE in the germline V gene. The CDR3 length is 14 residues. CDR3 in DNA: TGTGCCAGCGCGGGACAGGACAACACAGATACGCAGTATTTT. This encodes CASAGQDNTDTQYF.

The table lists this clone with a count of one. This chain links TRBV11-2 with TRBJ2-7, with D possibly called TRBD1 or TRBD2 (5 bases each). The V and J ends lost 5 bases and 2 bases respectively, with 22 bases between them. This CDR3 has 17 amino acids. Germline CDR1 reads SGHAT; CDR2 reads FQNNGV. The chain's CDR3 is CASSATTGTQSPYEQYF. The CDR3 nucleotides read TGTGCCAGCAGCGCCACAACCGGGACCCAGTCGCCCTACGAGCAGTACTTC.

CDR3 loop: CASSESWGDNQPQHF. The CDR3 coding sequence is TGCGCCAGCAGTGAGTCTTGGGGTGACAATCAGCCCCAGCATTTT. The V call is TRBV10-1, the J call TRBJ1-5; D ambiguous. CDR1 and CDR2 from the germline V gene are WNHNN and SYGVQD (reference sequence). The V end was cut by 0 bases, the J end by 3 bases, with 9 bases between. The CDR3 loop spans 15 amino acids.

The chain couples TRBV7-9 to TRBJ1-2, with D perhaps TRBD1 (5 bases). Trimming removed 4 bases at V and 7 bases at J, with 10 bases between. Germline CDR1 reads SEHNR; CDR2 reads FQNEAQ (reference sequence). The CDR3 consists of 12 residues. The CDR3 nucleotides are TGTGCCAGCAGCTCCTCAGGGAGTGGCTACACCTTC. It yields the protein CASSSSGSGYTF.

CDR3 sequence reads: CASSTTSRGRHNEQFF. CDR3 in DNA: TGTGCCAGTAGTACCACGAGCAGGGGTAGGCACAATGAGCAGTTCTTC. The rearrangement joins TRBV19 to TRBJ2-1; D may be TRBD1 (6 bases). V lost 4 bases, J lost 5 bases, and 18 bases lay in between. The CDR3 extends over 16 amino acids. Germline-derived CDR1 and CDR2 are LNHDA and SQIVND (reference sequence).

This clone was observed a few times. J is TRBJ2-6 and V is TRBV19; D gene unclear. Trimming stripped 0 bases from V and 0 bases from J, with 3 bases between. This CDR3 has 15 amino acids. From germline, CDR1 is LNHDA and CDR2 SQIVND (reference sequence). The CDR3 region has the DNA TGTGCCAGTAGTATAGAGCTCTCTGGGGCCAACGTCCTGACTTTC. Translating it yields CASSIELSGANVLTF.

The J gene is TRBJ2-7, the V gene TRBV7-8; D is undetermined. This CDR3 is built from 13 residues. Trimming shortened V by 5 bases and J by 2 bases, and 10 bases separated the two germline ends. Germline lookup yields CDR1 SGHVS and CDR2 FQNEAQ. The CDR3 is CASSPYKAYEQYF. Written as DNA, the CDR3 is TGTGCCAGCAGCCCATACAAGGCCTACGAGCAGTACTTC. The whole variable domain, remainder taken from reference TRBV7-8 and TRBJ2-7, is GAGVSQSPRYKVAKRGQDVALRCDPISGHVSLFWYQQALGQGPEFLTYFQNEAQLDKSGLPSDRFFAERPEGSVSTLKIQRTQQEDSAVYLCASSPYKAYEQYFGPGTRLTVT.

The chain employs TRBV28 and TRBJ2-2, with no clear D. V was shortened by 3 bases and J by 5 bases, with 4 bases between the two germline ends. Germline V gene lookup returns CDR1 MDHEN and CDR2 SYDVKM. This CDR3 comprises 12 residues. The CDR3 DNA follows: TGTGCCAGCAGTTTCCGTACCGGGGAGCTGTTTTTT. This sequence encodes CASSFRTGELFF.

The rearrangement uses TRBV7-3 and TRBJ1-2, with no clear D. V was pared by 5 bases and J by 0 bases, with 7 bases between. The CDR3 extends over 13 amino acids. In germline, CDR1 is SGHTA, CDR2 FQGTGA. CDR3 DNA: TGTGCCAGCAGCCCTACCACTAACTATGGCTACACCTTC. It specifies CASSPTTNYGYTF.

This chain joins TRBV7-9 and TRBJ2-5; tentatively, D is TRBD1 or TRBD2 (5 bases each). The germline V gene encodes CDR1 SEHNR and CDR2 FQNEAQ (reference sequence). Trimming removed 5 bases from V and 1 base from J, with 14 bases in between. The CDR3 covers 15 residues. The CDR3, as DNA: TGTGCCAGCAGCACATGGGACGGACTCCAAGAGACCCAGTACTTC. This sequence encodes CASSTWDGLQETQYF.

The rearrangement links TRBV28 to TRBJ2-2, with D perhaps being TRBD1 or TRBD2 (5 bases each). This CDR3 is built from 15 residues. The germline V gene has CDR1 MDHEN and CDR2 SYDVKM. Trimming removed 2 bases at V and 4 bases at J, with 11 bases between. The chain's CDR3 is CASSLMPGTTGELFF. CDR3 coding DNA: TGTGCCAGCAGTTTAATGCCCGGGACCACCGGGGAGCTGTTTTTT.